These 30 T cell receptor beta chains originate from one sample sequenced in a study of Graves' ophthalmopathy and Graves' hyperthyroidism. The TCR beta CDR3 regions underwent amplification from RNA transcripts. The first-round RT-PCR employed HTBI primers together with the Qiagen OneStep RT-PCR kit. A multiplex PCR was then performed as the second round. TCRdb passed the multiplex PCR reads through MiXCR, listing each CDR3 protein once. The sample holds more than 150,000 distinct CDR3 sequences, over 35% seen once. The sample was peripheral blood. All receptors derive from a woman in her forties with Graves' ophthalmopathy.

This clonotype has ten or more counts. This chain connects TRBV30 to TRBJ1-1, with 8 bases fitting TRBD1. With V trimmed by 3 bases and J by 0 bases, 3 bases remained unmatched. CDR3 length: 14 amino acids. Looked up from germline, CDR1 is GTSNPN and CDR2 is SVGIG (reference sequence). The CDR3 loop reads CAWRPTGVNTEAFF. CDR3 in DNA: TGTGCCTGGAGACCGACAGGGGTGAACACTGAAGCTTTCTTT. The full variable domain, completed using reference TRBV30 and TRBJ1-1, is SQTIHQWPATLVQPVGSPLSLECTVEGTSNPNLYWYRQAAGRGLQLLFYSVGIGQISSEVPQNLSASRPQDRQFILSSKKLLLSDSGFYLCAWRPTGVNTEAFFGQGTRLTVV.

This clonotype was observed many times. The V and J genes are TRBV2 and TRBJ1-6, with D perhaps TRBD1 (5 bases). The V gene's germline CDR1 is SNHLY and CDR2 FYNNEI. This CDR3 is built from 13 residues. V lost 10 bases and J 7 bases, leaving 14 bases between the germline ends. The CDR3 reads CAIGRPGNSPLHF. CDR3 DNA sequence: TGTGCCATCGGTCGTCCAGGGAATTCACCCCTCCACTTT.

This clonotype was observed many times. J is TRBJ2-5 and V is TRBV20-1; TRBD1 might be the D (5 bases). The germline V gene has CDR1 DFQATT and CDR2 SNEGSKA (reference sequence). The CDR3 has 13 amino acids. V lost 3 bases to trimming and J lost 3 bases, with 11 bases between them. The CDR3 region is CSASVAGKETQYF. Written as DNA, the CDR3 is TGCAGTGCTAGCGTGGCAGGGAAAGAGACCCAGTACTTC.

V gene TRBV5-5 combines with J gene TRBJ2-7; 9 bases are a match to TRBD1. Unmatched junction bases numbered 7, after V lost 4 bases and J lost 5 bases. The CDR3 loop spans 14 amino acids. In germline, CDR1 is SGHKS, CDR2 YYEKEE (reference sequence). CDR3 protein: CASSRDRVFDEQYF. As DNA, the CDR3 is TGTGCCAGCAGCCGGGACAGGGTCTTTGACGAGCAGTACTTC.

The J gene is TRBJ1-2, the V gene TRBV7-9; D uncertain. CDR1 SEHNR and CDR2 FQNEAQ come from the germline V gene (reference sequence). This CDR3 comprises 14 residues. V lost 5 bases and J 4 bases, leaving 14 bases between the germline ends. The CDR3 protein is CASSPREGGYGYTF. The CDR3 coding sequence is TGTGCCAGCAGCCCCCGTGAAGGAGGCTATGGCTACACCTTC.

This clonotype occurred once. In DNA form, the CDR3 reads TGTGCCAGCAGTTTTCCGGGCCCTACCCCCGCCCTGTACTTC. This gives the protein CASSFPGPTPALYF. The rearrangement uses TRBV12-3 or TRBV12-4 and TRBJ2-7; D remains ambiguous. The CDR3 is made up of 14 amino acids. The ends were cut back, 3 bases at V and 12 bases at J, with 21 bases in the middle.

The V call is TRBV20-1, the J call TRBJ1-5; D unclear. This CDR3 is built from 13 residues. The V end was cut by 3 bases, the J end by 0 bases, with 6 bases between. Germline V CDR1 and CDR2: DFQATT, SNEGSKA (reference sequence). The CDR3 bases are TGCAGTGCTAGCTTCGGTAGCAATCAGCCCCAGCATTTT. Translated, it gives CSASFGSNQPQHF.

This clonotype was picked up many times. The chain's CDR3 is CSATKTGRFSGEQYF. The CDR3 region has the DNA TGCAGTGCTACTAAGACAGGGAGGTTCTCGGGCGAGCAGTACTTC. The chain employs TRBV20-1 and TRBJ2-7; D possibly corresponds to TRBD1 (7 bases). Germline CDR1 and CDR2: DFQATT and SNEGSKA (reference sequence). This CDR3 region has 15 residues. V gave up 4 bases and J gave up 6 bases, with 22 bases separating them.

This clonotype was observed at least ten times. J is TRBJ2-5 and V is TRBV14; no firm D call. Trimming cost V 4 bases and J 4 bases, with 13 bases left between them. CDR1 and CDR2 (germline): SGHDN, FVKESK. This CDR3 comprises 14 residues. The CDR3 coding sequence is TGTGCCAGCAGCCCCGCCGGGCGCCGAGAGACCCAGTACTTC. It codes for CASSPAGRRETQYF.

This rearrangement joins TRBV12-3 or TRBV12-4 to TRBJ1-1; D uncertain. This CDR3 has 13 amino acids. Trimming took off 6 bases at V and 1 base at J, with 9 bases between the two ends. CDR3 bases: TGTGCCAGCAGCCTCCCTAGGAACACTGAAGCTTTCTTT. This encodes CASSLPRNTEAFF.

This clonotype occurred many times. The rearrangement uses TRBV6-1 and TRBJ1-1, with 8 bases identical to TRBD1. V gave up 6 bases and J gave up 2 bases; unmatched junction bases: 2. The germline V gene encodes CDR1 MNHNS and CDR2 SASEGT. The CDR3 runs 13 residues. CDR3 protein: CASRDRGNTEAFF. The DNA of the CDR3 is TGTGCCAGCAGAGACAGGGGAAACACTGAAGCTTTCTTT.

In its sample, this clonotype was seen many times. The chain couples TRBV12-3 or TRBV12-4 to TRBJ2-2; weak D call: TRBD2 (6 bases). V was shortened by 6 bases and J by 7 bases, with 15 bases between the two germline ends. The CDR3 length is 14 residues. CDR3: CASRPSGVGGELFF. Written as DNA, the CDR3 is TGTGCCAGCAGACCCTCGGGGGTGGGCGGGGAGCTGTTTTTT.

The V gene is TRBV6-1, the J gene TRBJ1-5; D not resolved. The CDR3 is 14 residues long. V lost 6 bases, J lost 3 bases, and 12 bases lay in between. The germline V gene has CDR1 MNHNS and CDR2 SASEGT. Here the CDR3 DNA reads TGTGCCAGCAGCAAGCGTGGAAACAATCAGCCCCAGCATTTT. It translates to CASSKRGNNQPQHF.

Many counts were recorded for this clonotype. This chain joins TRBV25-1 and TRBJ1-2; 9 bases map to TRBD1. Looked up from germline, CDR1 is MGHDK and CDR2 is SYGVNS. The CDR3 length is 15 residues. V shed 3 bases and J 5 bases; nucleotides not matched to a gene: 7. The CDR3 here is CASSEGTGIGYGYTF. The CDR3 region has the DNA TGTGCCAGCAGTGAGGGGACAGGGATCGGGTATGGCTACACCTTC.

This clonotype was seen at least ten times. The chain joins TRBV6-5 to TRBJ1-1; TRBD1 matches at 7 bases. The CDR3 spans 11 residues. Germline trimming cut 11 bases from V and 4 bases from J; bases unmatched to any gene: 4. Germline V gene sequence: CDR1 MNHEY, CDR2 SVGAGI. The CDR3: CAVRQGTEAFF. The CDR3 DNA reads TGTGCCGTAAGACAGGGCACTGAAGCTTTCTTT.

This clonotype was detected ten times or more. The V and J genes are TRBV7-2 and TRBJ2-5; 7 nucleotides align to TRBD1. Germline lookup yields CDR1 SGHTA and CDR2 FQGNSA. The CDR3 is 13 amino acids. V was clipped by 2 bases and J by 5 bases; unmatched bases: 2. The CDR3 here is CASSLSGGETQYF. Here the CDR3 DNA reads TGTGCCAGCAGCTTATCAGGGGGTGAGACCCAGTACTTC.

Ten or more counts support this clonotype. The chain couples TRBV12-3 or TRBV12-4 to TRBJ1-1; D not certain. CDR3 length equals 15 residues. The V and J ends lost 3 bases and 1 base respectively, with 12 bases between them. The CDR3 protein is CASSLGVNGNTEAFF. As DNA, the CDR3 is TGTGCCAGCAGTTTGGGTGTGAACGGGAACACTGAAGCTTTCTTT.

This chain links TRBV12-3 or TRBV12-4 with TRBJ2-7; D perhaps matches TRBD2 (6 bases). The CDR3 covers 14 residues. Trimming stripped 2 bases from V and 5 bases from J, with 13 bases between. CDR3: CASSLRETAHEQYF. CDR3 coding DNA: TGTGCCAGCAGTTTACGGGAGACAGCCCACGAGCAGTACTTC.

The chain links TRBV7-2 to TRBJ1-5; D not resolved. Germline CDR1 is SGHTA and CDR2 is FQGNSA. V was clipped by 5 bases and J by 4 bases, with 9 bases between them. The CDR3 length is 13 residues. This chain's CDR3 is CASSIQRNQPQHF. The CDR3 DNA is TGTGCCAGCAGCATCCAGAGGAATCAGCCCCAGCATTTT.

The chain employs TRBV2 and TRBJ2-4, with D possibly matching TRBD2 (6 bases). V was shortened by 5 bases and J by 1 base, with 12 bases between the two germline ends. The germline V gene has CDR1 SNHLY and CDR2 FYNNEI. CDR3 length: 15 residues. CDR3 protein: CASSPRDVAKNIQYF. CDR3 sequence (DNA): TGTGCCAGCAGTCCGCGGGATGTGGCCAAAAACATTCAGTACTTC.

This chain links TRBV7-2 with TRBJ1-1; a weak D match, TRBD1 (6 bases). Germline-derived CDR1 and CDR2 are SGHTA and FQGNSA. CDR3 size: 15 residues. V lost 5 bases, J lost 2 bases, and 15 bases lay in between. The DNA for the CDR3 is TGTGCCAGCAGCCCTAACCAGGGGTTAAACACTGAAGCTTTCTTT. It specifies CASSPNQGLNTEAFF.

V gene TRBV7-2 combines with J gene TRBJ1-1, with a weak D call TRBD1 (5 bases). The CDR3 consists of 15 residues. CDR1 and CDR2 (germline): SGHTA, FQGNSA. The V end was cut by 5 bases, the J end by 5 bases, with 18 bases between. The CDR3 nucleotides read TGTGCCAGCAGCCTATCTGGGGGGTTAAGTACTGAAGCTTTCTTT. The encoded protein is CASSLSGGLSTEAFF.

This rearrangement joins TRBV20-1 to TRBJ1-1; 7 positions agree with TRBD1. V lost 2 bases to trimming and J lost 5 bases; unmatched junction nucleotides: 8. This CDR3 has 14 amino acids. Germline V CDR1 and CDR2: DFQATT, SNEGSKA (reference sequence). CDR3 sequence reads: CSARLQNRGTEAFF. CDR3 coding DNA: TGCAGTGCTAGACTCCAAAACAGGGGAACTGAAGCTTTCTTT.

V usage is TRBV28 and J usage is TRBJ1-2; no firm D call. V was shortened by 3 bases and J by 5 bases, with 10 bases between the two germline ends. Germline V gives CDR1 MDHEN, CDR2 SYDVKM. CDR3 length: 13 amino acids. As DNA, the CDR3 is TGTGCCAGCAGTTTGTCGGTGAAATATGGCTACACCTTC. The encoded protein is CASSLSVKYGYTF.

This clonotype was detected ten times or more. This chain uses TRBV6-5 with TRBJ1-1; 8 positions match TRBD1. Losses at the gene ends were 6 bases for V and 4 bases for J; bases not matched to a gene: 7. The germline CDR1 and CDR2 sequences are MNHEY and SVGAGI. There are 14 residues in the CDR3. The CDR3 loop reads CASSLRGPGTEAFF. CDR3 nucleotides: TGTGCCAGCAGCCTCAGGGGGCCGGGCACTGAAGCTTTCTTT.

There are many counts of this clonotype. The chain carries TRBV3-1 and TRBJ1-5; no definite D call. Germline loops: CDR1 LGHDT, CDR2 YNNKEL (reference sequence). The CDR3 runs to 14 residues. V gave up 0 bases and J gave up 7 bases, with 10 bases separating them. CDR3 nucleotides: TGTGCCAGCAGCCAAGATTTCACTGGGCAGCCCCAGCATTTT. Protein sequence: CASSQDFTGQPQHF.

This clonotype was observed many times. The CDR3 sequence: CASVRGADTGELFF. CDR3 sequence (DNA): TGTGCCAGCGTGCGGGGGGCCGATACCGGGGAGCTGTTTTTT. V and J are TRBV2 and TRBJ2-2, with 8 positions matching TRBD2. V shed 8 bases and J 5 bases; nucleotides not matched to a gene: 7. Germline V gives CDR1 SNHLY, CDR2 FYNNEI. The CDR3 is made up of 14 amino acids.

In this sample, this clonotype turned up once. The J gene is TRBJ2-7, the V gene TRBV6-1; 7 bases fit TRBD2. CDR3 size: 16 residues. V was clipped by 0 bases and J by 1 base; unmatched bases: 6. The germline CDR1 and CDR2 sequences are MNHNS and SASEGT. CDR3 amino acids: CASSEARGFWSYEQYF. CDR3 in DNA: TGTGCCAGCAGTGAAGCGCGGGGGTTTTGGTCCTACGAGCAGTACTTC.

V is TRBV20-1 and J is TRBJ1-2, with 8 bases identical to TRBD1. V lost 2 bases, J lost 6 bases, and 5 bases stayed unmatched. The length of the CDR3 is 13 residues. CDR1 and CDR2 from the germline V gene are DFQATT and SNEGSKA (reference sequence). This chain's CDR3 is CSARKSGGDGYTF. The DNA of the CDR3 is TGCAGTGCTAGAAAGTCAGGGGGCGATGGCTACACCTTC.

This clonotype was seen repeatedly, ten times or more. The chain carries TRBV7-3 and TRBJ1-2; TRBD1 is a possible D gene (5 bases). The CDR3 spans 15 residues. V dropped 0 bases and J dropped 4 bases, with 12 bases sitting between them. CDR1 is SGHTA, CDR2 FQGTGA, per germline. The CDR3 DNA reads as TGTGCCAGCAGCTTAACGGCGGGGGGAACCTATGGCTACACCTTC. Translating gives CASSLTAGGTYGYTF.